This T cell receptor beta chain was documented in a study of cytomegalovirus exposure and HLA in healthy donors. This clone was counted once. As yet, its antigen is unknown. From germline, CDR1 is MDHEN and CDR2 SYDVKM. V shed 6 bases and J shed 11 bases, with 13 bases lying between them. The CDR3 spans 11 residues. Study observations and caveats: A few CMV-associated chains proved CMV antigen-specific in vitro. Other equally common chains were less clonally expanded than HLA-associated TCR beta chains, a later analysis showed.

The PCR was carried out with 60 Vbeta primers and 13 Jbeta primers. The table came from immunoSEQ multiplex PCR; TCRdb's copy has only in-frame clones and leaves some out. Found here are approximately 150,000 clones, roughly four fifths of them singletons; the top ten hold more than 2.5%. This chain links TRBV28 with TRBJ1-1, with unresolved D. Sequencing was done on a sample of PBMCs. This receptor was obtained from a man aged 18 to 29 in good health and CMV-seropositive. This CDR3 is CASRGGGKAFF. In DNA, the CDR3 is TGTGCCAGCAGGGGAGGTGGGAAGGCTTTCTTT.